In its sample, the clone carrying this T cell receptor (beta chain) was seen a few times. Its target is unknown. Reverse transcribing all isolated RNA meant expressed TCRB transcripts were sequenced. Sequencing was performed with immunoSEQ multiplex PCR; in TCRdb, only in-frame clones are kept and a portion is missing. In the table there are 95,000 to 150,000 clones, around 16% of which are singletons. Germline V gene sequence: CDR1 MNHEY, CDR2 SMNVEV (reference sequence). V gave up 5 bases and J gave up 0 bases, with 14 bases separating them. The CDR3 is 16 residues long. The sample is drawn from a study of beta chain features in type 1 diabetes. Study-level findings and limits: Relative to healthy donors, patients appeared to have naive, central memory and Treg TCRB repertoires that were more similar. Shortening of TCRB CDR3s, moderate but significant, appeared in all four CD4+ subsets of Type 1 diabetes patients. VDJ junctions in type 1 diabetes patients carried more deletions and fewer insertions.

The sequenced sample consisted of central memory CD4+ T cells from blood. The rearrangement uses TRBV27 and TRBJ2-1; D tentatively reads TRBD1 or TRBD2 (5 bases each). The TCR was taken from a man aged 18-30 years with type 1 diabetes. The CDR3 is CASSVPGASSYNEQFF. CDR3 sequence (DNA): TGTGCCAGCAGTGTTCCCGGGGCTTCCTCCTACAATGAGCAGTTCTTC.